Listed below are T cell receptor beta chains from one sample, sequenced in a study of T cell repertoires in cytomegalovirus infection. TCRdb itself ran the reads through MiXCR, one entry per CDR3 protein. The table has just under 300,000 distinct CDR3 sequences, roughly 9.3% seen once; the top ten hold about 2.3%. Input material: PBMCs. All receptors derive from a human donor in good health (CMV status not recorded). Some clones in this sample may be carry-over from other donors' samples. Each CDR3 is given with its conserved first and last residue. The size of a clone is reported for some rows only, either as once, few or many, or as a class for expanded clones.

clone_size j_call v_call cdr3_aa
many TRBJ2-7 TRBV20-1 CSGRPREYEQYF
few TRBJ2-1 TRBV19 CASLGQGIEFF
few TRBJ2-1 TRBV20-1 CSARDAGTSAYNEQFF
many TRBJ2-5 TRBV7-9 CASSLPGVTQYF
many TRBJ2-2 TRBV7-9 CASSLLAASNTGELFF
many TRBJ1-1 TRBV7-2 CASSEQGASTEAFF
many TRBJ2-6 TRBV10-3 CAILVSQGANVLTF
- TRBJ1-1 TRBV29-1 CSVYHRGNTEAFF
few TRBJ2-2 TRBV15 CATSRDLAGVTGELFF
- TRBJ2-3 TRBV20-1 CSARTWGTSDRTDTQYF
many TRBJ1-1 TRBV7-9 CASSRPGITEAFF
many TRBJ1-1 TRBV11-3 CASSLGIGSKNTEAFF
- TRBJ2-1 TRBV2 CASRDREGTNEQFF
many TRBJ2-3 TRBV20-1 CSAPSPGATQYF
few TRBJ2-1 TRBV5-6 CASSLVTFEQFF
many TRBJ2-6 TRBV20-1 CSAVSGANVLTF
few TRBJ1-1 TRBV28 CAIKTGGNADTEAFF
many TRBJ1-1 TRBV28 CASSITGGDSEAFF
- TRBJ2-1 TRBV5-6 CASSSWSGNEQFF
many TRBJ1-1 TRBV29-1 CSVARGLGTEAFF
- TRBJ1-2 TRBV29-1 CSVDVDRGYGYTF
few TRBJ2-7 TRBV5-5 CASSPQEAGLSYEQYF
many TRBJ1-1 TRBV14 CASSQGGRNTEAFF
many TRBJ1-1 TRBV13 CASRRRATEAFF
- TRBJ1-2 TRBV5-8 CASSLGTGQLLRSYTF
- TRBJ2-1 TRBV29-1 CSVRKKLHNEQFF
few TRBJ2-1 TRBV2 CASSPPFRDPRDITYNEQFF
many TRBJ1-1 TRBV4-3 CASSQEVARYGENTEAFF
- TRBJ1-6 TRBV6-5 CASSDRALYNSPLHF
- TRBJ1-1 TRBV5-1 CASSLAVTGFTEAFF